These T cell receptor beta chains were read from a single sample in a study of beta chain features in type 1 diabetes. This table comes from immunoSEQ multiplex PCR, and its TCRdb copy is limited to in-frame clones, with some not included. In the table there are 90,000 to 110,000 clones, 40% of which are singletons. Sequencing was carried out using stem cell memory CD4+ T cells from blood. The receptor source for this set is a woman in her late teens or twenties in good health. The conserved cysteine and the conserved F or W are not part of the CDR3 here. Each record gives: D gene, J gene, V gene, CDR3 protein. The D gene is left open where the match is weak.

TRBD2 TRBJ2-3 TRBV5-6 ASSFRTSQADTQY
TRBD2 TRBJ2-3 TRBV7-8 ASSNRAGPTDTQY
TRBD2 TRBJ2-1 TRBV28 ASSSGTSGLNEQF
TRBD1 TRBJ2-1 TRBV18 ASSPQATGGRNEQF
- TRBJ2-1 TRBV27 ASSLWPSSYNEQF
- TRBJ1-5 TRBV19 ASSPQKRQPQH
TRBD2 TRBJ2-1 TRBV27 ASSPQVGSGRGNEQF
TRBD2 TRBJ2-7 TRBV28 ASQTSGSSYEQY
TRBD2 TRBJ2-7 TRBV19 ASSMGGSSGSYEQY
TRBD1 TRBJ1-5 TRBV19 ASTLQGAGQPQH
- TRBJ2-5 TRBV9 ASSVDRFEETQY
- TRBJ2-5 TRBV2 ASSPYTEHLETQY
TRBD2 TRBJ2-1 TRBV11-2 ASSSPGLAGVSRV